These 27 T cell receptor beta chains were all obtained from the same sample, sequenced in a study of T-cell memory formation after mild COVID-19 (dated by TCRdb to about 2021). Receptor amplification or capture employed 5' RACE. Data came from an Illumina NovaSeq 6000. TCRdb's own reprocessing of the public reads used fastp at Q25 and MiXCR and kept productive beta chains. For every CDR3 protein sequence, its rows merge into one entry that carries the most common genes and DNA. This sample comprises about 34,000 distinct CDR3 sequences, 7.7% of them detected only once. About 32% of the sample lies in the top ten. The sample comprised PBMCs or a T cell subset sorted from them (not recorded which). Every receptor here comes from a man between 18 and 29 years old who had mild COVID-19 (a few samples of this study predate the infection). The sample titles of this study are shuffled in the database, so cell type and time point are left out; the donor was told from shared clones.

This clonotype was recorded a few times. In DNA, the CDR3 is TGTGCCAGCAGCTCGGAGCGGGGGGGCCTCCGAGAGACCCAGTACTTC. Translation gives CASSSERGGLRETQYF. This chain connects TRBV7-8 to TRBJ2-5; 10 bases are shared with TRBD2. The germline V gene encodes CDR1 SGHVS and CDR2 FQNEAQ. This CDR3 has 16 residues. V shed 4 bases, J shed 4 bases, and the junction held 9 bases outside the gene matches. Based on the CDR3 plus reference TRBV7-8 and TRBJ2-5, the full variable domain is GAGVSQSPRYKVAKRGQDVALRCDPISGHVSLFWYQQALGQGPEFLTYFQNEAQLDKSGLPSDRFFAERPEGSVSTLKIQRTQQEDSAVYLCASSSERGGLRETQYFGPGTRLLVL.

Ten or more counts support this clonotype. An end of the junction does not agree with germline; a read error may underlie this. The CDR3 loop is CASSFPSREGPSF. The CDR3 DNA follows: TGCGCCAGCAGCTTCCCTAGTCGGGAAGGGCCCTCTTTT. The rearrangement joins TRBV5-1 to TRBJ2-3; tentative D call: TRBD2 (5 bases). CDR3 size: 13 residues. Germline-derived CDR1 and CDR2 are SGHRS and YFSETQ.

This clonotype was seen ten or more times. The gene calls are TRBV7-3 and TRBJ2-2; D is unresolved. Trimming left V 2 bases short and J 5 bases short, with 9 bases between. This CDR3 region has 14 residues. The germline CDR1 and CDR2 sequences are SGHTA and FQGTGA. The CDR3 region has the DNA TGTGCCAGCAGCTTAGTAGGGCGAACCGGGGAGCTGTTTTTT. Encoded protein: CASSLVGRTGELFF.

This clonotype was picked up many times. This chain links TRBV6-6 with TRBJ2-1; the D gene is possibly TRBD1 (6 bases). The germline gives CDR1 MNHNY, CDR2 SVGAGI (reference sequence). V was cut by 2 bases and J by 1 base, with 9 bases left in between. The CDR3 contains 15 residues. The CDR3 is CASSYTGPSYNEQFF. The CDR3 DNA follows: TGTGCCAGCAGTTACACAGGGCCGTCCTACAATGAGCAGTTCTTC.

In its sample, this clonotype was seen many times. The rearrangement links TRBV4-3 to TRBJ1-6; a possible D gene is TRBD1 (5 bases). This CDR3 comprises 15 residues. The germline V gene encodes CDR1 LGHNA and CDR2 YSLEER. V lost 4 bases, J lost 7 bases, and 14 bases lay in between. CDR3 sequence: CASSPGGDRNSPLHF. CDR3 DNA sequence: TGCGCCAGCAGCCCGGGTGGGGACCGGAATTCACCCCTCCACTTT.

As regards this clonotype: The junction departs from germline at one end; a sequencing error may be responsible. J is TRBJ2-7 and V is TRBV6-5, with D possibly TRBD2 on 7 matching bases. From germline, CDR1 is MNHEY and CDR2 SVGAGI. The CDR3 extends over 15 amino acids. The CDR3 region is CASSYEAGATYEQYF. CDR3 sequence (DNA): TGTGCAAGCAGTTATGAGGCGGGGGCTACCTACGAGCAGTACTTC.

In this sample, this clonotype turned up many times. The rearrangement uses TRBV5-5 and TRBJ2-2; possible D gene TRBD1, 6 bases. CDR3 length: 15 residues. Germline CDR1 SGHKS, CDR2 YYEKEE (reference sequence). V was clipped by 2 bases and J by 5 bases, with 13 bases between them. The CDR3 sequence is CASSFEITGTGELFF. The DNA of the CDR3 is TGTGCCAGCAGCTTCGAGATTACAGGGACCGGGGAGCTGTTTTTT.

This clonotype was found many times. The chain is built from TRBV5-6 and TRBJ2-3; D may match TRBD1 or TRBD2 (6 bases each). CDR1 is SGHDT and CDR2 is YYEEEE in the germline V gene. The CDR3 spans 13 residues. V dropped 7 bases and J dropped 6 bases, with 15 bases sitting between them. The CDR3 is CASSLGGLDTQYF. CDR3 coding DNA: TGTGCCAGCTCCCTAGGGGGGCTGGATACGCAGTATTTT.

This clonotype was detected ten times or more. The J gene is TRBJ2-5, the V gene TRBV6-6; D not certain. Germline V gene sequence: CDR1 MNHNY, CDR2 SVGAGI (reference sequence). The CDR3 has 18 residues. V dropped 2 bases and J dropped 3 bases, with 22 bases sitting between them. CDR3 residues: CASSYPSGVAPVEETQYF. CDR3 coding DNA: TGTGCCAGCAGTTACCCCTCCGGTGTCGCCCCGGTGGAAGAGACCCAGTACTTC.

This clonotype was seen a handful of times. The chain links TRBV18 to TRBJ1-2; D ambiguous. The CDR3 has 13 residues. CDR1 and CDR2 from the germline V gene are KGHSH and LQKENI. V gave up 2 bases and J gave up 7 bases, with 11 bases separating them. CDR3 bases: TGTGCCAGCTCACCAGGGAGGTTAAGTGGCTACACCTTC. It yields the protein CASSPGRLSGYTF. The full variable domain, its missing parts supplied by reference TRBV18 and TRBJ1-2, is NAGVMQNPRHLVRRRGQEARLRCSPMKGHSHVYWYRQLPEEGLKFMVYLQKENIIDESGMPKERFSAEFPKEGPSILRIQQVVRGDSAAYFCASSPGRLSGYTFGSGTRLTVV.

This clonotype has at least ten counts. The chain is built from TRBV5-1 and TRBJ1-1; the D gene is possibly TRBD1 (5 bases). Germline CDR1 and CDR2: SGHRS and YFSETQ. This CDR3 comprises 14 residues. With 2 bases removed from V and 4 bases from J, the gap between germline ends came to 12 bases. The CDR3 nucleotides read TGCGCCAGCAGCTTCAGGAGGGGTGGCACTGAAGCTTTCTTT. It specifies CASSFRRGGTEAFF.

J is TRBJ1-1 and V is TRBV18, with a tentative D call TRBD1 (6 bases). The length of the CDR3 is 17 residues. Germline values: CDR1 KGHSH, CDR2 LQKENI. V was cut by 4 bases and J by 1 base, with 19 bases left in between. CDR3 sequence (DNA): TGTGCCAGCTCACTCCTCGCCGGGGGCCCATGGAACACTGAAGCTTTCTTT. It specifies CASSLLAGGPWNTEAFF.

This clonotype has at least ten counts. V is TRBV2 and J is TRBJ2-5; 9 bases line up with TRBD1. With 10 bases clipped from V and 9 bases from J, the junction kept 12 bases outside the gene matches. The germline V gene encodes CDR1 SNHLY and CDR2 FYNNEI. The CDR3 covers 13 residues. Here the CDR3 reads CATGQGIRDAQYF. CDR3 sequence (DNA): TGTGCCACCGGACAGGGGATAAGAGATGCCCAGTACTTC.

The V and J genes are TRBV25-1 and TRBJ2-5; D uncertain. Germline V gene sequence: CDR1 MGHDK, CDR2 SYGVNS. V gave up 2 bases and J gave up 6 bases, with 7 bases separating them. The CDR3 has 12 residues. The DNA for the CDR3 is TGTGCCAGCAGTGAACTGGGAAAGACCCAGTACTTC. Protein product: CASSELGKTQYF.

This clonotype was seen repeatedly, ten times or more. V and J are TRBV7-2 and TRBJ2-1; D call uncertain. The germline gives CDR1 SGHTA, CDR2 FQGNSA. Trimming stripped 5 bases from V and 6 bases from J, with 20 bases between. This CDR3 has 16 residues. Written as DNA, the CDR3 is TGTGCCAGCAGCCTCGTTAGCTTGAGTTCCCGCAATGAGCAGTTCTTC. This translates into CASSLVSLSSRNEQFF.

V is TRBV12-3 or TRBV12-4 and J is TRBJ1-5; D is unclear. This CDR3 is 13 amino acids long. V was clipped by 4 bases and J by 5 bases, with 9 bases between them. In DNA form, the CDR3 reads TGTGCCAGCAGTTCTTCCTCCGATCAGCCCCAGCATTTT. Residues: CASSSSSDQPQHF.

This clonotype has only a few counts. The gene calls are TRBV7-8 and TRBJ1-5; D uncertain. CDR3 size: 15 residues. CDR1 is SGHVS, CDR2 FQNEAQ, per germline. Trimming cost V 1 base and J 10 bases, with 17 bases left between them. The CDR3 loop reads CASSLGTGEGGPQHF. The CDR3 bases are TGTGCCAGCAGCTTAGGAACCGGTGAGGGCGGCCCCCAGCATTTT.

V gene TRBV29-1 combines with J gene TRBJ1-1; 7 bases align to TRBD1. V shed 4 bases and J 3 bases; nucleotides not matched to a gene: 5. Germline CDR1 and CDR2: SQVTM and ANQGSEA. The CDR3 consists of 13 residues. CDR3 sequence reads: CSVVGTDYTEAFF. In DNA, the CDR3 is TGCAGCGTTGTGGGGACAGATTACACTGAAGCTTTCTTT.

The genes are TRBV5-6 and TRBJ2-7; D remains ambiguous. Germline V gene sequence: CDR1 SGHDT, CDR2 YYEEEE. This CDR3 has 13 residues. The V gene lost 4 bases and the J gene lost 3 bases, with 11 bases spanning the gap. CDR3: CASSRRLIYEQYV. CDR3 nucleotides: TGTGCCAGCAGCCGGCGACTCATCTACGAGCAGTACGTC.

This clonotype occurred many times. The genes are TRBV28 and TRBJ1-1; 9 bases fit TRBD1. Germline values: CDR1 MDHEN, CDR2 SYDVKM. The CDR3 is 17 amino acids. V dropped 5 bases and J dropped 5; count of bases not matched to a gene: 15. The DNA of the CDR3 is TGTGCCAGCAGTCCCCCCGGGACAGGGTCTGGAGATACTGAAGCTTTCTTT. It codes for CASSPPGTGSGDTEAFF.

The chain combines TRBV5-5 with TRBJ2-3; 13 bases align to TRBD2. V lost 1 base and J lost 4; bases outside the gene matches: 3. CDR1 is SGHKS and CDR2 is YYEKEE in the germline V gene (reference sequence). CDR3 length equals 16 residues. The CDR3 is CASSLRLAGGADTQYF. CDR3 nucleotides: TGTGCCAGCAGCTTGCGACTAGCGGGGGGCGCAGATACGCAGTATTTT. The whole variable domain, filled in from reference TRBV5-5 and TRBJ2-3, reads DAGVTQSPTHLIKTRGQQVTLRCSPISGHKSVSWYQQVLGQGPQFIFQYYEKEERGRGNFPDRFSARQFPNYSSELNVNALLLGDSALYLCASSLRLAGGADTQYFGPGTRLTVL.

This clonotype was seen more than once but under ten times. This chain connects TRBV28 to TRBJ1-2, with TRBD1 identical over 9 bases. In germline, CDR1 is MDHEN, CDR2 SYDVKM. After removal of 5 bases from V and 8 bases from J, the junction contained 9 bases not matched to a gene. This CDR3 comprises 14 residues. CDR3 protein: CASSTTGGNRGYTF. CDR3 DNA: TGTGCCAGCAGTACGACAGGGGGAAATAGGGGCTACACCTTC.

This clonotype was found a few times. V is TRBV4-3 and J is TRBJ2-1; 12 nucleotides match TRBD2. With V trimmed by 3 bases and J by 6 bases, 6 bases remained unmatched. CDR1 LGHNA and CDR2 YSLEER come from the germline V gene. There are 16 residues in the CDR3. CDR3 region: CASSQRLAGVGNEQFF. The CDR3, as DNA: TGCGCCAGCAGCCAGCGACTAGCGGGGGTCGGCAATGAGCAGTTCTTC.

Of note for this clonotype: A clone one base away is much larger, so this may be a read error. V usage is TRBV20-1 and J usage is TRBJ2-5; 13 bases map to TRBD2. Germline CDR1 reads DFQATT; CDR2 reads SNEGSKA (reference sequence). V lost 3 bases, J lost 2 bases, and 6 bases stayed unmatched. The CDR3 contains 16 residues. The CDR3 region has the DNA TGCAGTGCTAGTGCCGGGACTAGCGGGGATCAAGAGACCCAGTACTTC. This translates into CSASAGTSGDQETQYF.

This clonotype was seen ten or more times. The CDR3 nucleotides read TGCAGTGTACCCGAAGGGAACACTGAAGCTTTCTTT. It is translated as CSVPEGNTEAFF. This chain uses TRBV20-1 with TRBJ1-1; no reliable D call. CDR1 DFQATT and CDR2 SNEGSKA come from the germline V gene (reference sequence). Deletions cut 7 bases from V and 1 base from J, with 10 bases between. The CDR3 is 12 residues long.

This clonotype came up many times. V usage is TRBV7-2 and J usage is TRBJ2-1; the match to TRBD2 covers 12 bases. The length of the CDR3 is 18 residues. In germline, CDR1 is SGHTA, CDR2 FQGNSA. V lost 0 bases, J lost 6 bases, and 9 bases stayed unmatched. The chain's CDR3 is CASSLARASGGAGNEQFF. CDR3 nucleotides: TGTGCCAGCAGCTTAGCGCGAGCTAGCGGGGGGGCGGGCAATGAGCAGTTCTTC.

This clonotype occurred many times. This chain links TRBV4-1 with TRBJ1-3, with unresolved D. V shed 2 bases and J shed 2 bases, with 10 bases lying between them. The CDR3 contains 15 residues. Germline V gives CDR1 MGHRA, CDR2 YSYEKL. CDR3 region: CASSQTEQTGNTIYF. The CDR3 DNA sequence: TGCGCCAGCAGCCAAACGGAGCAGACTGGAAACACCATATATTTT.